This TCR beta chain was sequenced in a study of T cells in women clearing cervical HPV infection. Study information: Cases: HPV16-related CIN3 or worse on histology, 2 invasive cancers.

Study-wide results and caveats: Unknown T-cell numbers per sample may underlie the richness differences. Repertoire richness, not evenness, was significantly elevated in CIN3+ cases versus controls.

The V gene's germline CDR1 is SGHTA and CDR2 FQGTGA. The V end was cut by 1 base, the J end by 1 base, with 6 bases between. This CDR3 contains 14 residues. Only in-frame clones appear in the TCRdb table, and some are missing; sequencing was by immunoSEQ multiplex PCR. Its table lists more than 20,000 clones. As to this clone: As yet, its antigen is unknown. The read gets to within 3 residues of the CDR3 end, and the germline J gene fills in the rest.

Dot-blot hybridization genotyped cervical HPV amplified with MY09/MY11 PCR. This sequence was found in a woman between 18 and 75 years old with a cervical HPV16 infection that either progressed to CIN3+ or cleared (not recorded which). The chain combines TRBV7-3 with TRBJ2-3; D possibly corresponds to TRBD2 (6 bases). Sequenced sample: blood buffy coat. The CDR3 bases that were read are TGTGCCAGCAGCTTAAGCGGGGGCACAGATACG. Translated: CASSLSGGTDT. The full CDR3 is CASSLSGGTDTQYF.